This T cell receptor beta chain comes out of a study of blood T cell repertoires in COVID-19. The ends lost 2 bases at V and 2 bases at J; junction bases unmatched: 3. Germline CDR1 and CDR2: SEHNR and FQNEAQ (reference sequence). This CDR3 has 14 amino acids. The repertoire was sequenced with immunoSEQ multiplex PCR; TCRdb's copy has only in-frame clones and lacks some. The sample comprises tens of thousands of clones, 80% to 90% of which are singletons, and roughly a tenth rests with the top ten. The receptor was isolated from a man aged 70 or older with active or convalescent COVID-19. Material: peripheral blood. The chain links TRBV7-9 to TRBJ2-7; 7 bases are a match to TRBD1. The CDR3 DNA reads as TGTGCCAGCAGCTTAAGACAGGGCGCCTACGAGCAGTACTTC. It codes for CASSLRQGAYEQYF.